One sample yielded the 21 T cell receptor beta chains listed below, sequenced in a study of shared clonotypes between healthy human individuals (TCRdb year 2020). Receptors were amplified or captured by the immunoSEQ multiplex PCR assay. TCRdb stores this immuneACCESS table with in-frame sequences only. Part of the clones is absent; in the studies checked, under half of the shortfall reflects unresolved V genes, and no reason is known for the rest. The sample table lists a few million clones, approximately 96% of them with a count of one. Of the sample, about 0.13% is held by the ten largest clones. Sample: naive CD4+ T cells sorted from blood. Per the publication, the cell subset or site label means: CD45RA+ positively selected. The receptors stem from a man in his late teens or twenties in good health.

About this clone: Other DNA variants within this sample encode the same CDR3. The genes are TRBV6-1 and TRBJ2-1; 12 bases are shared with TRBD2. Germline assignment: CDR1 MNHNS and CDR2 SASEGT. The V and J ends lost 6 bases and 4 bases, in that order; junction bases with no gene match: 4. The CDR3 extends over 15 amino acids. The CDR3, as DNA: TGTGCCAGCAGAGGAGGGACTAGCGGGTACAATGAGCAGTTCTTC. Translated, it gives CASRGGTSGYNEQFF.

Here the CDR3 reads CSVGGLALVDTQYF. The CDR3 DNA sequence: TGCAGCGTGGGAGGACTAGCGCTTGTCGATACGCAGTATTTT. The chain links TRBV29-1 to TRBJ2-3; 9 nucleotides agree with TRBD2. CDR1 and CDR2 (germline): SQVTM, ANQGSEA. V lost 6 bases to trimming and J lost 6 bases; unmatched junction nucleotides: 10. The CDR3 runs 14 residues.

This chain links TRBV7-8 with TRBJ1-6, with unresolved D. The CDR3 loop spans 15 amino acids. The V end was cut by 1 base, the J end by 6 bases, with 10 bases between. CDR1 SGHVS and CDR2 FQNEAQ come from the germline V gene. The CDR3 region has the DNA TGTGCCAGCAGCTTAGAGCTTCTGCCTAATTCACCCCTCCACTTT. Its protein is CASSLELLPNSPLHF.

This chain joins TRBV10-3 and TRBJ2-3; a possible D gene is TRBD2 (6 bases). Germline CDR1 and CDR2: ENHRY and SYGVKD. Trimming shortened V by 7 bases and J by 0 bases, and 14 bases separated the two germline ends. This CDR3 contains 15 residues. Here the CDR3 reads CAIMSSGSSTDTQYF. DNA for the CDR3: TGTGCCATCATGAGTAGCGGATCTAGCACAGATACGCAGTATTTT.

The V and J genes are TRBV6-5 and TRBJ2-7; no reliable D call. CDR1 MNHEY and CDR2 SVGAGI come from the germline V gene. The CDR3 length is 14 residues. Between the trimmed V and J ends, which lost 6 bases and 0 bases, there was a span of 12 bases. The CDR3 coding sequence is TGTGCCAGCAGAATCGGCTGGGCCTCCTACGAGCAGTACTTC. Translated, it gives CASRIGWASYEQYF.

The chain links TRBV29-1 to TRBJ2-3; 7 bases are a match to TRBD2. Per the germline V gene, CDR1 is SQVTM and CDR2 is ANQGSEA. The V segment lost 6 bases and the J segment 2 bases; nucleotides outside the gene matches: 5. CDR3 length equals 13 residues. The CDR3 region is CSVQRGPTDTQYF. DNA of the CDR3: TGCAGCGTACAGCGGGGACCCACAGATACGCAGTATTTT.

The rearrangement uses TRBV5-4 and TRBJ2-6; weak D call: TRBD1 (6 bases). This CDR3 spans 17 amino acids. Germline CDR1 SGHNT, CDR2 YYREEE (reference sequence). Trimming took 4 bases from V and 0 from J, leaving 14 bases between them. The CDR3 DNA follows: TGTGCCAGCAGCGACGGGACATCATACTCTGGGGCCAACGTCCTGACTTTC. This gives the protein CASSDGTSYSGANVLTF.

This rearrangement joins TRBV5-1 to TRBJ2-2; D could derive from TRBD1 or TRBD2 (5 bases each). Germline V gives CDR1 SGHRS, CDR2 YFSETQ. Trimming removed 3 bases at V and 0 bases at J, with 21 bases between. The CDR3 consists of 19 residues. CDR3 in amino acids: CASSWLSGTVKANTGELFF. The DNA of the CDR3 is TGCGCCAGCAGCTGGCTTTCGGGGACGGTGAAAGCGAACACCGGGGAGCTGTTTTTT.

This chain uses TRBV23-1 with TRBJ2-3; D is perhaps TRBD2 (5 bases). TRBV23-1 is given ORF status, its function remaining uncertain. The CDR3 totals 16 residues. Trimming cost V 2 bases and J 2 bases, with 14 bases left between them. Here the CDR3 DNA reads TGCGCCAGCAGTCAACGCTTGGAGGCCCCCACAGATACGCAGTATTTT. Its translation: CASSQRLEAPTDTQYF.

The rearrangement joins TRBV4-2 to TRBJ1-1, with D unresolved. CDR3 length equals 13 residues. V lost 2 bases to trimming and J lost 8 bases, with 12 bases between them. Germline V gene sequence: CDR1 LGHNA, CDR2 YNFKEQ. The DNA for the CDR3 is TGTGCCAGCAGCCAATTAGGCGTTGAGGAAGCTTTCTTT. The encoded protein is CASSQLGVEEAFF.

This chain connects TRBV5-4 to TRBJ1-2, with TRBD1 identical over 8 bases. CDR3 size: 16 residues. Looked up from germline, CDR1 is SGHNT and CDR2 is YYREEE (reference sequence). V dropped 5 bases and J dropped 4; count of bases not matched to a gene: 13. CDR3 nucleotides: TGTGCCAGCAGTACGCGGACAGGGAGTTCCCTCTATGGCTACACCTTC. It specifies CASSTRTGSSLYGYTF.

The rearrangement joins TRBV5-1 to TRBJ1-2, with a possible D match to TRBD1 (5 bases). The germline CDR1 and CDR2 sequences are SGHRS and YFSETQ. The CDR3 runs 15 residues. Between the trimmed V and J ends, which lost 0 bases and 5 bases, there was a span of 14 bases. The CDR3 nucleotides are TGCGCCAGCAGCTTGGGTGGGGACGGACCATATGGCTACACCTTC. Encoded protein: CASSLGGDGPYGYTF.

The CDR3: CASSKPLGADTQYF. In nucleotides, the CDR3 is TGTGCCAGCAGTAAACCCCTCGGGGCAGATACGCAGTATTTT. The chain uses TRBV28 and TRBJ2-3, with a possible D match to TRBD2 (5 bases). The germline V gene encodes CDR1 MDHEN and CDR2 SYDVKM. There are 14 residues in the CDR3. V gave up 5 bases and J gave up 4 bases, with 13 bases separating them.

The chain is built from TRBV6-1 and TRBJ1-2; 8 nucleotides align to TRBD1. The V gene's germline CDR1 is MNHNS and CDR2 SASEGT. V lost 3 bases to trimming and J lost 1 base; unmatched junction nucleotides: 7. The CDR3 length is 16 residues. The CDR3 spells CASSDLAGGGNYGYTF. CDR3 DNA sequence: TGTGCCAGCAGTGATCTGGCAGGGGGCGGTAACTATGGCTACACCTTC.

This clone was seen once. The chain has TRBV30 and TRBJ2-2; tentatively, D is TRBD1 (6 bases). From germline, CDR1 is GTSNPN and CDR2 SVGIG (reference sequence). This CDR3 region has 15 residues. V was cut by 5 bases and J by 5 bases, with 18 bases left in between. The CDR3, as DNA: TGTGCCTGGGACAGGTACAACAAAGGGACCGGGGAGCTGTTTTTT. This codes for CAWDRYNKGTGELFF.

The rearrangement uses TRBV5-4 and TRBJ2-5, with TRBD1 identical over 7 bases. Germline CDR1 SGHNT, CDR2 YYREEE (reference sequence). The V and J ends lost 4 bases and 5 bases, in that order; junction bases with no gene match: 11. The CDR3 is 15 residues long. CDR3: CASSMDGDRVETQYF. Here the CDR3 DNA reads TGTGCCAGCAGCATGGATGGTGACAGGGTGGAGACCCAGTACTTC.

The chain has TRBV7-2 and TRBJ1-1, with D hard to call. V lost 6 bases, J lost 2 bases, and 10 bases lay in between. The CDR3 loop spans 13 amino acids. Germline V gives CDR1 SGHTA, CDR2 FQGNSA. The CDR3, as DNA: TGTGCCAGCAGTTTTTGGGTCAACACTGAAGCTTTCTTT. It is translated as CASSFWVNTEAFF.

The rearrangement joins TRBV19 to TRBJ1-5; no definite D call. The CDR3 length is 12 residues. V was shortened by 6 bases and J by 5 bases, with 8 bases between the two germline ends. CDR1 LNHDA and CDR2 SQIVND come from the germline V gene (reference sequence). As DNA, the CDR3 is TGTGCCAGTAGGCGACGGGATCAGCCCCAGCATTTT. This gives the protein CASRRRDQPQHF.

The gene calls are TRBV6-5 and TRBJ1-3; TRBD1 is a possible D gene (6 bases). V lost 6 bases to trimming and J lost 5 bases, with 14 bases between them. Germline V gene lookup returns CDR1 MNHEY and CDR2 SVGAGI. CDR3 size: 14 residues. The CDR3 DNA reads TGTGCCAGCAGCTCGGACAGAACCCGAAACACCATATATTTT. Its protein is CASSSDRTRNTIYF.

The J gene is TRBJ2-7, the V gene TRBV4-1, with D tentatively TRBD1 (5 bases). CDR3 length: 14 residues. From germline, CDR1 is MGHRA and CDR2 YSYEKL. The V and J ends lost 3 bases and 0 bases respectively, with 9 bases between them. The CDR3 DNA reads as TGCGCCAGCAGCCACTTGACAGACTCCTACGAGCAGTACTTC. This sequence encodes CASSHLTDSYEQYF.

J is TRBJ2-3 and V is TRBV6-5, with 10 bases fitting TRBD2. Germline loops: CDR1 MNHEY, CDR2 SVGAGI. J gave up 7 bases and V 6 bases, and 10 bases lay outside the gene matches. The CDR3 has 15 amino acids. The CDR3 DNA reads TGTGCCAGCAGACCCGGACTAGCGGTAGCAAATACGCAGTATTTT. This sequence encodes CASRPGLAVANTQYF.